A single sample is the source of the 8 T cell receptor beta chains below, sequenced in a study of blood T cell repertoires in COVID-19 (TCRdb year 2020). Preparation of the library involved the immunoSEQ multiplex PCR assay. In TCRdb, the immuneACCESS table is reduced to in-frame sequences with V and J assigned. These tables do not hold every clone; where another copy was compared, an unresolved V gene accounts for under half, and the others remain unexplained. Within this sample are tens of thousands of clones, with around 74% of them counted one time only. The ten biggest clones cover approximately 23% of the sample. Sequenced input: peripheral blood. The receptors were sampled from a man between 65 and 85 years old with acute or convalescent COVID-19.

The chain carries TRBV13 and TRBJ2-1; D is unclear. CDR3 length equals 16 residues. V shed 6 bases and J shed 2 bases, with 17 bases lying between them. Per the germline V gene, CDR1 is PRHDT and CDR2 is FYEKMQ (reference sequence). The CDR3 here is CASSPSSGAPYNEQFF. The CDR3 DNA is TGTGCCAGCAGTCCTTCCTCGGGTGCCCCCTACAATGAGCAGTTCTTC.

As regards this clone: This same CDR3 is encoded by further DNA sequences in the sample. J is TRBJ2-7 and V is TRBV15, with 8 bases that match TRBD2. The CDR3 consists of 13 residues. Germline CDR1 and CDR2: LNHNV and YYDKDF (reference sequence). After removal of 6 bases from V and 3 bases from J, the junction contained 4 bases not matched to a gene. As DNA, the CDR3 is TGTGCCACCAGTAAGGGGACTAGCTACGAGCAGTACTTC. Its translation is CATSKGTSYEQYF.

The chain links TRBV7-8 to TRBJ2-7, with unresolved D. V shed 4 bases and J shed 5 bases, with 6 bases lying between them. In germline, CDR1 is SGHVS, CDR2 FQNEAQ. This CDR3 comprises 11 residues. The CDR3, as DNA: TGTGCCAGCAGCTCTAGTAACGAGCAGTACTTC. This gives the protein CASSSSNEQYF.

The chain links TRBV6-6 to TRBJ2-6; 7 positions agree with TRBD1. V lost 5 bases and J lost 0; bases outside the gene matches: 10. The germline V gene has CDR1 MNHNY and CDR2 SVGAGI (reference sequence). This CDR3 contains 18 residues. Here the CDR3 DNA reads TGTGCCAGCAGTCAGACAGGGCCTTTTAGCTCTGGGGCCAACGTCCTGACTTTC. Protein product: CASSQTGPFSSGANVLTF.

J is TRBJ1-2 and V is TRBV4-1; 7 bases match TRBD1. CDR3 size: 17 residues. V was pared by 2 bases and J by 5 bases, with 14 bases of the junction left unmatched. The germline V gene encodes CDR1 MGHRA and CDR2 YSYEKL. The CDR3 region is CASSQPGTASGGYGYTF. In DNA, the CDR3 is TGCGCCAGCAGCCAACCCGGGACAGCTTCCGGAGGGTATGGCTACACCTTC.

Only one count was recorded for this clone. This chain connects TRBV5-6 to TRBJ2-1; the match to TRBD2 covers 9 bases. Germline lookup yields CDR1 SGHDT and CDR2 YYEEEE. The CDR3 loop spans 14 amino acids. The V and J ends lost 3 bases and 8 bases, in that order; junction bases with no gene match: 6. The CDR3 is CASSWTGTSYEQFF. The CDR3 nucleotides are TGTGCCAGCAGCTGGACCGGGACTAGCTATGAGCAGTTCTTC.

V usage is TRBV15 and J usage is TRBJ2-2; 10 bases line up with TRBD1. Germline assignment: CDR1 LNHNV and CDR2 YYDKDF (reference sequence). The ends lost 11 bases at V and 2 bases at J; junction bases unmatched: 5. The CDR3 totals 14 residues. The chain's CDR3 is CAAGDRGNTGELFF. In DNA form, the CDR3 reads TGTGCCGCCGGGGACAGGGGAAACACCGGGGAGCTGTTTTTT.

J is TRBJ1-1 and V is TRBV4-2; tentative D call: TRBD1 (5 bases). Germline V lookup: CDR1 LGHNA, CDR2 YNFKEQ. There are 14 residues in the CDR3. V was trimmed by 1 base and J by 6 bases, leaving 12 bases between them. CDR3: CASSQASGASEAFF. CDR3 coding DNA: TGTGCCAGCAGCCAAGCTAGCGGGGCCTCTGAAGCTTTCTTT.